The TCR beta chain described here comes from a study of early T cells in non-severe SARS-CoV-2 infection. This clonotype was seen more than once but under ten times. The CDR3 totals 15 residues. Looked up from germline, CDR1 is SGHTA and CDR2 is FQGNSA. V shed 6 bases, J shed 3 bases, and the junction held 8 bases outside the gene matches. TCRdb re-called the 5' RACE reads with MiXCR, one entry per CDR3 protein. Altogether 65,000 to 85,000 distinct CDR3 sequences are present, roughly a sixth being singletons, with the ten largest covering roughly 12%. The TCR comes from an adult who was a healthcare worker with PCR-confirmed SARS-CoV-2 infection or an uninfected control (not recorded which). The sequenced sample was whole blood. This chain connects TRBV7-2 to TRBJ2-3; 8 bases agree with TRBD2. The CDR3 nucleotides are TGTGCCAGCAGGGGCGGGGGGCTAAAAACAGATACGCAGTATTTT. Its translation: CASRGGGLKTDTQYF.